One and the same sample provided the 26 T cell receptor beta chains below, sequenced in a study of STAT5B mutations in CD4+ large granular lymphocyte leukemia. Assay: immunoSEQ multiplex PCR; the TCRdb copy retains only in-frame clones and omits some. This table holds about 38,000 clones, around 72% found once. The sample taken for sequencing was CD4+ T cells from blood buffy coats. These receptors all come from a human donor in good health.

The rearrangement links TRBV6-4 to TRBJ2-5, with a tentative D call TRBD2 (6 bases). CDR3 length: 16 amino acids. V gave up 1 base and J gave up 1 base, with 13 bases separating them. CDR1 is MRHNA and CDR2 is SNTAGT in the germline V gene. CDR3 sequence (DNA): TGTGCCAGCAGTGACTGGGGGGTCCGGGGCCAAGAGACCCAGTACTTC. Translated, it gives CASSDWGVRGQETQYF.

This chain uses TRBV9 with TRBJ2-3, with 9 positions matching TRBD1. This CDR3 is 16 amino acids long. Losses at the gene ends were 0 bases for V and 5 bases for J; bases not matched to a gene: 7. Germline CDR1 is SGDLS and CDR2 is YYNGEE. CDR3 bases: TGTGCCAGCAGCGTAGGGGTGGGACAGGGAGGAGATACGCAGTATTTT. Protein: CASSVGVGQGGDTQYF.

The CDR3 region has the DNA TGTGCCAGCTCACCACTCACAGATGAAGCTTTCTTT. Its translation: CASSPLTDEAFF. The chain links TRBV18 to TRBJ1-1; D gene ambiguous. Trimming cost V 1 base and J 7 bases, with 7 bases left between them. In germline, CDR1 is KGHSH, CDR2 LQKENI. The CDR3 runs to 12 residues.

This sequence joins TRBV5-1 and TRBJ2-1; 11 bases are shared with TRBD2. V lost 6 bases to trimming and J lost 7 bases; unmatched junction nucleotides: 6. CDR3 length: 14 amino acids. Per germline, CDR1 SGHRS and CDR2 YFSETQ. The CDR3, as DNA: TGCGCCAGCACCACGACTAGCGGGATTAATGAGCAGTTCTTC. Its protein product is CASTTTSGINEQFF.

This clone was found a few times. The chain carries TRBV6-1 and TRBJ1-1, with TRBD1 identical over 9 bases. V was clipped by 8 bases and J by 5 bases; unmatched bases: 9. From germline, CDR1 is MNHNS and CDR2 SASEGT. This CDR3 comprises 14 residues. The chain's CDR3 is CASREGQGRTEAFF. The DNA for the CDR3 is TGTGCCAGCCGCGAGGGACAGGGACGGACTGAAGCTTTCTTT.

V gene TRBV11-2 combines with J gene TRBJ2-7; TRBD1 agrees at 9 bases. The CDR3 runs 15 residues. V lost 5 bases to trimming and J lost 6 bases; unmatched junction nucleotides: 11. Germline V lookup: CDR1 SGHAT, CDR2 FQNNGV. CDR3 in DNA: TGTGCCAGCAGCCGTGGGACAGGGAGTTCTAGCGAGCAGTACTTC. Translation: CASSRGTGSSSEQYF. Combining the CDR3 with reference TRBV11-2 and TRBJ2-7 gives the whole variable domain EAGVAQSPRYKIIEKRQSVAFWCNPISGHATLYWYQQILGQGPKLLIQFQNNGVVDDSQLPKDRFSAERLKGVDSTLKIQPAKLEDSAVYLCASSRGTGSSSEQYFGPGTRLTVT.

The chain couples TRBV7-9 to TRBJ2-3; 8 bases fit TRBD2. CDR3 size: 16 residues. With 5 bases clipped from V and 4 bases from J, the junction kept 11 bases outside the gene matches. Germline lookup yields CDR1 SEHNR and CDR2 FQNEAQ (reference sequence). The CDR3 sequence: CASSPIYGAGADTQYF. The CDR3, as DNA: TGTGCCAGCAGCCCAATATATGGAGCGGGGGCAGATACGCAGTATTTT.

In its sample, this clone was seen once. This chain joins TRBV5-1 and TRBJ1-4; tentatively, D is TRBD1 (5 bases). V lost 0 bases, J lost 2 bases, and 5 bases lay in between. The germline CDR1 and CDR2 sequences are SGHRS and YFSETQ. This CDR3 has 14 residues. CDR3 amino acids: CASSLGGTNEKLFF. CDR3 in DNA: TGCGCCAGCAGCTTGGGGGGGACTAATGAAAAACTGTTTTTT.

The V and J genes are TRBV11-3 and TRBJ2-1, with TRBD2 matching over 8 bases. Germline V gene sequence: CDR1 SGHNT, CDR2 YENEEA. CDR3 length: 14 residues. Trimming at V came to 8 bases and at J to 8 bases, leaving 11 bases not matched to a gene. For the CDR3, the DNA is TGTGCCAGCCGAGAGGGACTAGAGGGGGATGAGCAGTTCTTC. Amino acid sequence: CASREGLEGDEQFF.

This clone was seen a handful of times. This chain links TRBV18 with TRBJ1-1; TRBD1 might be the D (6 bases). The ends were cut back, 4 bases at V and 7 bases at J, with 10 bases in the middle. The CDR3 covers 12 residues. Germline loops: CDR1 KGHSH, CDR2 LQKENI. This chain's CDR3 is CASSQGQNEAFF. DNA for the CDR3: TGTGCCAGCTCACAGGGACAAAATGAAGCTTTCTTT. Drawing the rest from reference TRBV18 and TRBJ1-1, the complete variable domain is NAGVMQNPRHLVRRRGQEARLRCSPMKGHSHVYWYRQLPEEGLKFMVYLQKENIIDESGMPKERFSAEFPKEGPSILRIQQVVRGDSAAYFCASSQGQNEAFFGQGTRLTVV.

The chain combines TRBV29-1 with TRBJ2-5; D is uncertain. Trimming stripped 5 bases from V and 1 base from J, with 8 bases between. This CDR3 has 12 amino acids. In germline, CDR1 is SQVTM, CDR2 ANQGSEA. The CDR3 nucleotides read TGCAGCGTTCTCTCCCGCCAAGAGACCCAGTACTTC. This sequence encodes CSVLSRQETQYF.

The CDR3 DNA reads TGTGCCAGCTCCCCTCAGGGGGTAGGGTATGGCTACACCTTC. It yields the protein CASSPQGVGYGYTF. This chain links TRBV6-5 with TRBJ1-2, with TRBD1 matching over 7 bases. The CDR3 totals 14 residues. CDR1 is MNHEY and CDR2 is SVGAGI in the germline V gene. With 8 bases clipped from V and 5 bases from J, the junction kept 11 bases outside the gene matches.

This clone was picked up a small number of times. The CDR3 protein is CASSDSTRGFQETQYF. For the CDR3, the DNA is TGTGCCAGCAGTGACTCCACGAGGGGGTTCCAAGAGACCCAGTACTTC. This chain links TRBV25-1 with TRBJ2-5; weak D call: TRBD1 (6 bases). The V and J ends lost 3 bases and 1 base respectively, with 15 bases between them. CDR1 MGHDK and CDR2 SYGVNS come from the germline V gene. This CDR3 is built from 16 residues.

The V call is TRBV2, the J call TRBJ1-6; D might be TRBD1 (5 bases). The V gene lost 7 bases and the J gene lost 8 bases, with 12 bases spanning the gap. The CDR3 spans 13 residues. Germline V gene data show CDR1 as SNHLY and CDR2 as FYNNEI. The CDR3 region is CASIRDQYSPLHF. The CDR3 nucleotides are TGTGCCAGCATTCGGGACCAGTATTCACCCCTCCACTTT.

The chain carries TRBV5-1 and TRBJ2-5, with D possibly matching TRBD1 (5 bases). This CDR3 has 18 amino acids. Germline-derived CDR1 and CDR2 are SGHRS and YFSETQ. The V end was cut by 3 bases, the J end by 4 bases, with 25 bases between. CDR3 region: CASSWVGISGAVGETQYF. For the CDR3, the DNA is TGCGCCAGCAGCTGGGTTGGCATCTCTGGGGCTGTGGGAGAGACCCAGTACTTC.

The chain links TRBV5-4 to TRBJ2-5; D gene unclear. V lost 5 bases, J lost 1 base, and 9 bases lay in between. There are 13 residues in the CDR3. Germline V gene sequence: CDR1 SGHNT, CDR2 YYREEE (reference sequence). CDR3 sequence reads: CASRYSSQETQYF. CDR3 in DNA: TGTGCCAGCAGGTATTCCAGCCAAGAGACCCAGTACTTC.

In its sample, this clone was seen a few times. The chain employs TRBV18 and TRBJ2-2; D is undetermined. The CDR3 is made up of 14 amino acids. With 0 bases removed from V and 3 bases from J, the gap between germline ends came to 5 bases. In germline, CDR1 is KGHSH, CDR2 LQKENI. CDR3: CASSPPRDTGELFF. CDR3 nucleotides: TGTGCCAGCTCACCACCAAGGGACACCGGGGAGCTGTTTTTT.

DNA for the CDR3: TGTGCCAGCAGCTTTTGGGGCGCGGAGACCCAGTACTTC. This sequence encodes CASSFWGAETQYF. The chain combines TRBV7-9 with TRBJ2-5; weak D call: TRBD1 (5 bases). With 3 bases removed from V and 5 bases from J, the gap between germline ends came to 10 bases. This CDR3 has 13 amino acids. The germline gives CDR1 SEHNR, CDR2 FQNEAQ (reference sequence).

V usage is TRBV7-9 and J usage is TRBJ1-2; D unclear. Trimming took off 7 bases at V and 4 bases at J, with 19 bases between the two ends. The CDR3 spans 15 residues. Germline V gives CDR1 SEHNR, CDR2 FQNEAQ (reference sequence). CDR3 loop: CASTPFGVTPYGYTF. Here the CDR3 DNA reads TGTGCCAGCACCCCTTTCGGAGTGACCCCCTATGGCTACACCTTC.

In this sample, this clone turned up once. This chain uses TRBV7-9 with TRBJ2-3, with a possible D match to TRBD2 (5 bases). V dropped 0 bases and J dropped 5 bases, with 12 bases sitting between them. From germline, CDR1 is SEHNR and CDR2 FQNEAQ (reference sequence). This CDR3 is 15 amino acids long. The chain's CDR3 is CASSLARAVGDTQYF. The CDR3 DNA follows: TGTGCCAGCAGCTTAGCGCGGGCAGTGGGAGATACGCAGTATTTT.

V usage is TRBV7-2 and J usage is TRBJ2-3, with a weak D call TRBD2 (5 bases). Trimming left V 4 bases short and J 0 bases short, with 11 bases between. Germline loops: CDR1 SGHTA, CDR2 FQGNSA. CDR3 length: 15 amino acids. The CDR3 region has the DNA TGTGCCAGCAGCTCGACCTGGACTAGCACAGATACGCAGTATTTT. It encodes CASSSTWTSTDTQYF.

This clone has just a few counts. This rearrangement joins TRBV6-5 to TRBJ1-5, with TRBD1 as a possible D gene (5 bases). This CDR3 region has 15 residues. V was cut by 0 bases and J by 1 base, with 7 bases left in between. Germline CDR1 and CDR2: MNHEY and SVGAGI. CDR3 sequence (DNA): TGTGCCAGCAGTTACTCGGGGACCAGCAATCAGCCCCAGCATTTT. Its protein product is CASSYSGTSNQPQHF.

The table lists this clone with a few counts. The chain has TRBV11-2 and TRBJ1-1, with a possible D match to TRBD1 (5 bases). The CDR3 is 14 residues long. Per germline, CDR1 SGHAT and CDR2 FQNNGV. V was pared by 1 base and J by 1 base, with 7 bases between. The CDR3, as DNA: TGTGCCAGCAGCTTAGGGGGGACGAACACTGAAGCTTTCTTT. It is translated as CASSLGGTNTEAFF.

The V and J genes are TRBV5-1 and TRBJ1-4; 7 bases fit TRBD1. CDR1 SGHRS and CDR2 YFSETQ come from the germline V gene. This CDR3 is built from 16 residues. The ends lost 3 bases at V and 0 bases at J; junction bases unmatched: 5. The CDR3 coding sequence is TGCGCCAGCAGCTCCCGACAGGGTGCAACTAATGAAAAACTGTTTTTT. The encoded protein is CASSSRQGATNEKLFF.

This chain links TRBV7-7 with TRBJ2-5, with 12 nucleotides matching TRBD2. This CDR3 spans 18 amino acids. CDR1 is SSHAT and CDR2 is FNYEAQ in the germline V gene (reference sequence). Trimming removed 4 bases from V and 5 bases from J; junction bases left unmatched: 14. The CDR3 sequence is CASSSPRGLAGGRETQYF. In nucleotides, the CDR3 is TGTGCCAGCAGCTCCCCCCGGGGACTAGCGGGTGGAAGGGAGACCCAGTACTTC.

The chain carries TRBV5-1 and TRBJ2-3, with TRBD2 identical over 15 bases. Germline V lookup: CDR1 SGHRS, CDR2 YFSETQ. The CDR3 covers 16 residues. V lost 4 bases and J lost 4; bases outside the gene matches: 4. CDR3 residues: CASSPRTSGRADTQYF. Here the CDR3 DNA reads TGCGCCAGCAGCCCTAGGACTAGCGGGAGGGCAGATACGCAGTATTTT.